This T cell receptor beta chain stems from a study of identical twins. This CDR3 comprises 16 residues. The V and J ends lost 1 base and 3 bases respectively, with 13 bases between them. In germline, CDR1 is SGHVS, CDR2 FQNEAQ. In TCRdb, the 5' RACE reads were re-called with MiXCR into one record per CDR3 protein. This sample carries nearly 900,000 distinct CDR3 sequences, over 9% of them seen once, and the ten largest clones take 1.5% to 2%. Turning to this clonotype: The antigen is not known.

Study-level results: With beta out-of-frame sequences, excess sharing by twins was weaker. For out-of-frame alpha sequences shared by twins, low generation probability was in excess.

The same sample was also studied in work on yellow fever vaccine responses in identical twins.

The sample consisted of PBMCs. The sequence came from a woman under 30 in good health. The rearrangement joins TRBV7-8 to TRBJ1-3; D gene unclear. CDR3 amino acids: CASSLGGSGIGNTIYF. The CDR3 DNA is TGTGCCAGCAGCTTAGGTGGCAGTGGAATTGGAAACACCATATATTTT.